This paragraph reports one TCR beta chain. Its antigen remains unidentified. Tagging with unique molecular identifiers was a feature of the TCR beta cDNA libraries. About 500,000 cDNA molecules were obtained from 1 to 10 million T cells. TCRdb reprocessed the PCR reads via MiXCR and lists one record per CDR3 protein. The table has hundreds of thousands of distinct CDR3 sequences, 55% to 60% seen once. This sample is part of a study of post-analysis software for immune sequencing data. Study context: The disease courses spanned relapsing-remitting, secondary progressive and progressive-relapsing forms of multiple sclerosis. Findings and limits, study-wide: When patients were compared with controls, 4 or 5 TRBV segments were more frequent, TRBV5-6, TRBV5-1 and TRBV20-1 among them. For normalized Chao1 diversity, multiple sclerosis patients scored significantly lower than controls did.

There are 13 residues in the CDR3. Between the trimmed V and J ends, which lost 7 bases and 5 bases, there was a span of 14 bases. CDR1 is MNHEY, CDR2 SVGAGI, per germline. This clonotype was sampled from a girl aged 2-15 years with multiple sclerosis. The chain has TRBV6-5 and TRBJ2-5; D is undetermined. Material: blood. The CDR3 loop reads CASTRTSWETQYF. The DNA for the CDR3 is TGTGCCAGCACCCGAACCTCATGGGAGACCCAGTACTTC.